The 30 T cell receptor beta chains below were found in one sample sequenced in a study of blood T cell repertoires in COVID-19. Data came from immunoSEQ multiplex PCR; TCRdb stores just in-frame clones and leaves some out. The table includes tens of thousands of clones, 70% to 90% detected once. Sequences were obtained from peripheral blood. These receptors originate from a human donor in a cohort sampled during active COVID-19.

The chain links TRBV9 to TRBJ2-3; no clear D. The CDR3 contains 15 residues. The germline CDR1 and CDR2 sequences are SGDLS and YYNGEE. Between the trimmed V and J ends, which lost 4 bases and 2 bases, there was a span of 14 bases. CDR3 sequence (DNA): TGTGCCAGCAGCTCGAGTAGCACCCACACAGATACGCAGTATTTT. The encoded protein is CASSSSSTHTDTQYF.

The chain employs TRBV10-1 and TRBJ2-2, with a tentative D call TRBD1 (6 bases). V lost 0 bases and J 4 bases, leaving 12 bases between the germline ends. The CDR3 runs 16 residues. Germline-derived CDR1 and CDR2 are WNHNN and SYGVQD (reference sequence). The CDR3 DNA follows: TGCGCCAGCAGTGAGTCGTTGGGGGCAGGCACCGGGGAGCTGTTTTTT. This sequence encodes CASSESLGAGTGELFF.

The sample holds one count of this clone. V gene TRBV6-6 combines with J gene TRBJ2-1, with TRBD1 identical over 9 bases. CDR1 and CDR2 (germline): MNHNY, SVGAGI (reference sequence). CDR3 size: 16 residues. V gave up 4 bases and J gave up 6 bases; unmatched junction bases: 10. CDR3 loop: CASSSLDRGRSNEQFF. CDR3 bases: TGTGCCAGCAGTTCCCTGGACAGGGGTCGTAGCAATGAGCAGTTCTTC.

The chain recombines TRBV19 with TRBJ1-1, with D perhaps TRBD1 (5 bases). The V gene's germline CDR1 is LNHDA and CDR2 SQIVND (reference sequence). The CDR3 contains 15 residues. The ends were cut back, 10 bases at V and 2 bases at J, with 20 bases in the middle. CDR3 loop: CATRGVSDFNTEAFF. CDR3 nucleotides: TGTGCCACCCGGGGGGTGTCGGATTTTAACACTGAAGCTTTCTTT.

This rearrangement joins TRBV3-1 (or the pseudogene TRBV3-2) to TRBJ1-6; D may be TRBD1 (5 bases). Trimming shortened V by 2 bases and J by 6 bases, and 11 bases separated the two germline ends. The germline CDR1 and CDR2 sequences are LGHDT and YNNKEL (reference sequence). The CDR3 is made up of 15 amino acids. The CDR3 bases are TGTGCCAGCAGCCAAAACGACAGATTTAATTCACCCCTCCACTTT. It codes for CASSQNDRFNSPLHF.

The CDR3 is CASSRPGQGLVDHGYTF. Written as DNA, the CDR3 is TGTGCCAGCAGCCGACCGGGACAGGGGCTGGTTGATCATGGCTACACCTTC. The V and J genes are TRBV14 and TRBJ1-2; 10 bases line up with TRBD1. Per the germline V gene, CDR1 is SGHDN and CDR2 is FVKESK. The CDR3 is 17 residues long. V lost 4 bases, J lost 6 bases, and 14 bases stayed unmatched.

This sequence joins TRBV30 and TRBJ2-7; the D gene is possibly TRBD1 (5 bases). Germline CDR1 reads GTSNPN; CDR2 reads SVGIG (reference sequence). V shed 1 base and J shed 0 bases, with 7 bases lying between them. CDR3 length: 13 residues. The CDR3 nucleotides read TGTGCCTGGAGTGGGGGCAACTCCTACGAGCAGTACTTC. Protein: CAWSGGNSYEQYF.

The V and J genes are TRBV11-3 and TRBJ1-1, with TRBD1 matching over 11 bases. With V trimmed by 3 bases and J by 4 bases, 1 base remained unmatched. Looked up from germline, CDR1 is SGHNT and CDR2 is YENEEA. The CDR3 runs to 14 residues. The CDR3 here is CASSFGQGATEAFF. Written as DNA, the CDR3 is TGTGCCAGCAGCTTTGGACAGGGGGCCACTGAAGCTTTCTTT.

The rearrangement uses TRBV25-1 and TRBJ2-5; a possible D gene is TRBD1 (6 bases). The CDR3 is 16 residues long. With 8 bases removed from V and 2 bases from J, the gap between germline ends came to 21 bases. In germline, CDR1 is MGHDK, CDR2 SYGVNS. The CDR3 DNA reads as TGTGCCAGCTCTCCCCCCACAGGGAGAGGGCAAGAGACCCAGTACTTC. Residues: CASSPPTGRGQETQYF.

The chain couples TRBV27 to TRBJ2-7, with unresolved D. Germline CDR1 MNHEY, CDR2 SMNVEV (reference sequence). Trimming stripped 8 bases from V and 3 bases from J, with 14 bases between. This CDR3 is built from 13 residues. In DNA, the CDR3 is TGTGCCAGCGGGCGAACCGTGGGCTACGAGCAGTACTTC. It is translated as CASGRTVGYEQYF.

This clone was recorded once. J is TRBJ2-3 and V is TRBV3-1 (or the pseudogene TRBV3-2); 7 bases align to TRBD2. Per the germline V gene, CDR1 is LGHDT and CDR2 is YNNKEL (reference sequence). Trimming removed 3 bases from V and 3 bases from J; junction bases left unmatched: 3. This CDR3 has 14 amino acids. The CDR3 nucleotides are TGTGCCAGCAGCCAGTCGCGGGGGACAGATACGCAGTATTTT. The encoded protein is CASSQSRGTDTQYF.

This clone came up once. The chain couples TRBV6-6 to TRBJ1-4, with a possible D match to TRBD1 (6 bases). The CDR3 sequence is 12 residues long. CDR1 and CDR2 (germline): MNHNY, SVGAGI (reference sequence). The V and J ends lost 11 bases and 7 bases respectively, with 14 bases between them. CDR3 in DNA: TGTGCCCTACGGGGGGCGACTGAAAAACTGTTTTTT. Protein sequence: CALRGATEKLFF.

V and J are TRBV27 and TRBJ2-3; D not resolved. Between the trimmed V and J ends, which lost 2 bases and 2 bases, there was a span of 11 bases. The CDR3 covers 15 residues. CDR1 and CDR2 (germline): MNHEY, SMNVEV (reference sequence). This CDR3 reads CASSLRGRNTDTQYF. The CDR3 region has the DNA TGTGCCAGCAGTTTACGTGGCAGGAACACAGATACGCAGTATTTT.

This clone was counted a few times. The chain is built from TRBV30 and TRBJ2-1; D perhaps matches TRBD1 (6 bases). CDR1 is GTSNPN and CDR2 is SVGIG in the germline V gene (reference sequence). This CDR3 has 13 amino acids. V was cut by 3 bases and J by 10 bases, with 16 bases left in between. This chain's CDR3 is CAWRRDTLGEQFF. For the CDR3, the DNA is TGTGCCTGGAGGAGGGACACCTTGGGGGAGCAGTTCTTC. Together with reference TRBV30 and TRBJ2-1, the CDR3 gives the full variable domain: SQTIHQWPATLVQPVGSPLSLECTVEGTSNPNLYWYRQAAGRGLQLLFYSVGIGQISSEVPQNLSASRPQDRQFILSSKKLLLSDSGFYLCAWRRDTLGEQFFGPGTRLTVL.

The chain uses TRBV5-1 and TRBJ1-2; D might be TRBD1 (5 bases). The CDR3 totals 14 residues. Germline V lookup: CDR1 SGHRS, CDR2 YFSETQ. V was cut by 4 bases and J by 5 bases, with 15 bases left in between. The CDR3 DNA sequence: TGCGCCAGCAGCGGGGAACAGGTCGGGTATGGCTACACCTTC. Translating gives CASSGEQVGYGYTF.

This rearrangement joins TRBV29-1 to TRBJ2-7; 9 nucleotides line up with TRBD2. This CDR3 is built from 14 residues. Trimming cost V 3 bases and J 3 bases; bases outside gene matches: 6. Germline values: CDR1 SQVTM, CDR2 ANQGSEA. CDR3 nucleotide sequence: TGCAGCGTTGATGGGTTAGCGGGGGACTACGAGCAGTACTTC. Translating it yields CSVDGLAGDYEQYF.

The count of this clone is one. The chain employs TRBV5-6 and TRBJ2-7; TRBD2 agrees at 11 bases. This CDR3 has 17 residues. The trim removed 4 bases at V and 5 bases at J, leaving 14 bases unmatched. Per the germline V gene, CDR1 is SGHDT and CDR2 is YYEEEE. The CDR3 loop reads CASSLLWVAGGPHEQYF. CDR3 sequence (DNA): TGTGCCAGCAGCCTCCTCTGGGTAGCGGGAGGGCCCCACGAGCAGTACTTC. The variable domain in full, with the rest retrieved from reference TRBV5-6 and TRBJ2-7, is DAGVTQSPTHLIKTRGQQVTLRCSPKSGHDTVSWYQQALGQGPQFIFQYYEEEERQRGNFPDRFSGHQFPNYSSELNVNALLLGDSALYLCASSLLWVAGGPHEQYFGPGTRLTVT.

This chain links TRBV19 with TRBJ1-2; no definite D call. V dropped 5 bases and J dropped 4 bases, with 20 bases sitting between them. CDR1 and CDR2 from the germline V gene are LNHDA and SQIVND (reference sequence). The CDR3 totals 16 residues. CDR3 protein: CASSPSIRGGFYGYTF. The DNA for the CDR3 is TGTGCCAGTAGTCCAAGTATACGTGGCGGATTCTATGGCTACACCTTC. Full variable domain (remainder filled in from reference TRBV19 and TRBJ1-2): DGGITQSPKYLFRKEGQNVTLSCEQNLNHDAMYWYRQDPGQGLRLIYYSQIVNDFQKGDIAEGYSVSREKKESFPLTVTSAQKNPTAFYLCASSPSIRGGFYGYTFGSGTRLTVV.

This chain links TRBV18 with TRBJ2-1, with TRBD2 identical over 11 bases. Germline CDR1 and CDR2: KGHSH and LQKENI. Trimming cost V 6 bases and J 9 bases; bases outside gene matches: 13. The CDR3 is 16 amino acids. Here the CDR3 reads CASSPEVASGRSEQFF. CDR3 DNA sequence: TGTGCCAGCTCTCCCGAAGTCGCTAGCGGGAGGTCTGAGCAGTTCTTC. Full variable domain (rest looked up from reference TRBV18 and TRBJ2-1): NAGVMQNPRHLVRRRGQEARLRCSPMKGHSHVYWYRQLPEEGLKFMVYLQKENIIDESGMPKERFSAEFPKEGPSILRIQQVVRGDSAAYFCASSPEVASGRSEQFFGPGTRLTVL.

This chain uses TRBV7-3 with TRBJ1-1, with TRBD1 as a possible D gene (6 bases). Germline lookup yields CDR1 SGHTA and CDR2 FQGTGA. The V end lost 2 bases, the J end lost 5 bases, and 15 bases lay between the germline ends. The CDR3 length is 15 residues. CDR3 residues: CASSLDPGRGTEAFF. The DNA for the CDR3 is TGTGCCAGCAGCTTAGATCCAGGGAGGGGGACTGAAGCTTTCTTT. Together with reference TRBV7-3 and TRBJ1-1, the CDR3 gives the full variable domain: GAGVSQTPSNKVTEKGKYVELRCDPISGHTALYWYRQSLGQGPEFLIYFQGTGAADDSGLPNDRFFAVRPEGSVSTLKIQRTERGDSAVYLCASSLDPGRGTEAFFGQGTRLTVV.

The CDR3 DNA reads TGTGCCAGCTCACCTGGAACTACTGATTACGAGCAGTACTTC. This encodes CASSPGTTDYEQYF. The rearrangement links TRBV18 to TRBJ2-7; D not resolved. Germline-derived CDR1 and CDR2 are KGHSH and LQKENI. With 3 bases removed from V and 4 bases from J, the gap between germline ends came to 13 bases. The CDR3 is made up of 14 amino acids. Together with reference TRBV18 and TRBJ2-7, the CDR3 gives the full variable domain: NAGVMQNPRHLVRRRGQEARLRCSPMKGHSHVYWYRQLPEEGLKFMVYLQKENIIDESGMPKERFSAEFPKEGPSILRIQQVVRGDSAAYFCASSPGTTDYEQYFGPGTRLTVT.

J is TRBJ2-7 and V is TRBV5-6; D is perhaps TRBD1 (6 bases). V was trimmed by 4 bases and J by 4 bases, leaving 12 bases between them. In germline, CDR1 is SGHDT, CDR2 YYEEEE. This CDR3 region has 13 residues. The CDR3, as DNA: TGTGCCAGCAGCCTTCAGGGGCAGTACGAGCAGTACTTC. It encodes CASSLQGQYEQYF.

This clone was detected once. The chain carries TRBV2 and TRBJ2-7; 11 bases align to TRBD2. CDR1 and CDR2 (germline): SNHLY, FYNNEI. There are 16 residues in the CDR3. The ends lost 4 bases at V and 1 base at J; junction bases unmatched: 6. DNA of the CDR3: TGTGCCAGCAGTGGTTCCGGGACTAGCGGATCCTACGAGCAGTACTTC. Protein sequence: CASSGSGTSGSYEQYF.

This clone showed up just a few times. The chain combines TRBV15 with TRBJ2-2; D is uncertain. V dropped 1 base and J dropped 1 base, with 4 bases sitting between them. CDR3 length: 14 amino acids. CDR1 is LNHNV and CDR2 is YYDKDF in the germline V gene (reference sequence). CDR3 bases: TGTGCCACCAGCAGAGCAGGGAACACCGGGGAGCTGTTTTTT. Encoded protein: CATSRAGNTGELFF.

The V gene is TRBV19, the J gene TRBJ1-1; 11 nucleotides align to TRBD1. Germline V gene sequence: CDR1 LNHDA, CDR2 SQIVND (reference sequence). V was pared by 6 bases and J by 5 bases, with 5 bases of the junction left unmatched. The CDR3 runs to 14 residues. Here the CDR3 DNA reads TGTGCCAGTAGCGAGGACAGGGGGCGAACTGAAGCTTTCTTT. Its protein product is CASSEDRGRTEAFF.

This chain joins TRBV6-4 and TRBJ2-2; possible D gene TRBD2, 5 bases. Deletions cut 4 bases from V and 5 bases from J, with 8 bases between. The CDR3 consists of 13 residues. Germline lookup yields CDR1 MRHNA and CDR2 SNTAGT. The CDR3 is CASSGRGTGELFF. The CDR3 nucleotides read TGTGCCAGCAGTGGACGGGGAACCGGGGAGCTGTTTTTT.

The chain has TRBV15 and TRBJ2-7, with D perhaps matching TRBD2 (5 bases). The V gene lost 0 bases and the J gene lost 0 bases, with 18 bases spanning the gap. The CDR3 is made up of 18 amino acids. Germline assignment: CDR1 LNHNV and CDR2 YYDKDF (reference sequence). The CDR3 here is CATSRDGGLATTSYEQYF. The CDR3 nucleotides read TGTGCCACCAGCAGAGATGGCGGTTTAGCGACGACCTCCTACGAGCAGTACTTC.

This clone was observed a handful of times. The CDR3 DNA is TGTGCCAGCAGTTCGGACAGGGTAAATGAGCAGTTCTTC. Protein sequence: CASSSDRVNEQFF. The chain couples TRBV6-5 to TRBJ2-1; the match to TRBD1 covers 8 bases. J was trimmed by 7 bases and V by 4 bases; bases with no gene match: 3. Per the germline V gene, CDR1 is MNHEY and CDR2 is SVGAGI. This CDR3 has 13 amino acids.

The J gene is TRBJ2-3, the V gene TRBV2, with 8 bases matching TRBD1. This CDR3 comprises 16 residues. Germline CDR1 SNHLY, CDR2 FYNNEI. After removal of 4 bases from V and 0 bases from J, the junction contained 6 bases not matched to a gene. In nucleotides, the CDR3 is TGTGCCAGCAGTGTCGACAGGGGTCTTAGCACAGATACGCAGTATTTT. This translates into CASSVDRGLSTDTQYF.

The V and J genes are TRBV18 and TRBJ2-7; TRBD2 aligns across 11 bases. Germline CDR1 KGHSH, CDR2 LQKENI. The CDR3 spans 21 residues. The J segment lost 0 bases and the V segment lost 6 bases, leaving 22 bases of the junction unmatched. Here the CDR3 DNA reads TGTGCCAGCTCCGAAAAACCAGTCCTAGCGGGGGGCCCCGTAGGCTCCTACGAGCAGTACTTC. Its protein is CASSEKPVLAGGPVGSYEQYF.